Presented here are 7 T cell receptor beta chains from one specimen sequenced in a study of T cell responses to AZD1222 COVID-19 vaccine. The repertoire was sequenced with immunoSEQ multiplex PCR; TCRdb's copy has only in-frame clones and lacks some. The data hold approximately 92,000 clones, with roughly nine tenths observed a single time. This sample comprised peripheral blood, obtained on day 0 of AZD1222 vaccination. These receptors all come from an adult in good health.

The gene calls are TRBV28 and TRBJ2-2, with 9 nucleotides matching TRBD2. Germline V gene sequence: CDR1 MDHEN, CDR2 SYDVKM. The CDR3 runs to 18 residues. V lost 5 bases and J lost 9; bases outside the gene matches: 19. The CDR3 sequence: CASSVENSVGLAIRELFF. CDR3 DNA sequence: TGTGCCAGCAGTGTTGAGAATTCTGTGGGACTAGCTATTCGGGAGCTGTTTTTT.

This clone appeared once. This chain links TRBV18 with TRBJ1-5; D gene unclear. The CDR3 extends over 16 amino acids. Germline V gives CDR1 KGHSH, CDR2 LQKENI. V lost 3 bases and J 0 bases, leaving 12 bases between the germline ends. The CDR3 coding sequence is TGTGCCAGCTCACCCTCGTCGGTCTATAGCAATCAGCCCCAGCATTTT. Translation gives CASSPSSVYSNQPQHF.

The chain links TRBV6-5 to TRBJ1-6; D gene unclear. CDR1 is MNHEY, CDR2 SVGAGI, per germline. V was cut by 5 bases and J by 1 base, with 6 bases left in between. The CDR3 runs to 14 residues. The CDR3 spells CASSRGSYNSPLHF. The CDR3 DNA reads TGTGCCAGCAGTCGCGGTTCCTATAATTCACCCCTCCACTTT.

This sequence joins TRBV6-6 and TRBJ2-3, with 10 bases lining up with TRBD1. The germline V gene encodes CDR1 MNHNY and CDR2 SVGAGI (reference sequence). V dropped 10 bases and J dropped 1; count of bases not matched to a gene: 8. The CDR3 length is 15 residues. For the CDR3, the DNA is TGTGCCATCTTTGCCGGGACAGGGGGCACAGATACGCAGTATTTT. This codes for CAIFAGTGGTDTQYF.

The V gene is TRBV7-9, the J gene TRBJ2-2, with D unresolved. Trimming left V 2 bases short and J 0 bases short, with 13 bases between. Per germline, CDR1 SEHNR and CDR2 FQNEAQ (reference sequence). The CDR3 has 17 residues. The chain's CDR3 is CASSLRVFSANTGELFF. CDR3 bases: TGTGCCAGCAGCTTACGAGTGTTCAGTGCGAACACCGGGGAGCTGTTTTTT.

The chain links TRBV27 to TRBJ2-1; 11 bases fit TRBD2. Germline CDR1 and CDR2: MNHEY and SMNVEV (reference sequence). The CDR3 runs 19 residues. Trimming removed 6 bases from V and 0 bases from J; junction bases left unmatched: 13. The CDR3 coding sequence is TGTGCCAGCAGACGACCGGGACTAGCGGACGTCAGCTCCTACAATGAGCAGTTCTTC. Residues: CASRRPGLADVSSYNEQFF.

The chain joins TRBV5-1 to TRBJ1-6; possible D gene TRBD1, 6 bases. Per the germline V gene, CDR1 is SGHRS and CDR2 is YFSETQ. CDR3 size: 14 residues. Deletions cut 0 bases from V and 8 bases from J, with 9 bases between. In DNA form, the CDR3 reads TGCGCCAGCAGCTTGGACAGGGAGGATTCACCCCTCCACTTT. Its protein is CASSLDREDSPLHF.